The 9 T cell receptor beta chains below all came from one sample that was sequenced in a study of T cells in Graves' hyperthyroidism and ophthalmopathy. From RNA transcripts, TCR beta CDR3 regions were amplified. Primed by the HTBI set, a first-round RT-PCR was run on the TCR CDR3. One entry per CDR3 protein, called by TCRdb with MiXCR from the multiplex PCR reads. This table has 250,000 to 300,000 distinct CDR3 sequences, approximately 14% appearing once. Sequences were obtained from blood. The receptors were sampled from a woman in her thirties or forties with Graves' hyperthyroidism that later progressed to Graves' ophthalmopathy.

This sequence joins TRBV25-1 and TRBJ1-6; 7 nucleotides line up with TRBD1. Germline assignment: CDR1 MGHDK and CDR2 SYGVNS. The V segment lost 10 bases and the J segment 10 bases; nucleotides outside the gene matches: 7. CDR3 size: 12 residues. DNA of the CDR3: TGTGCCACTTCAGGGGGATCCTCACCCCTCCACTTT. Residues: CATSGGSSPLHF.

This clonotype was counted only a few times. This chain uses TRBV9 with TRBJ2-1, with 7 bases lining up with TRBD2. The CDR3 is 15 residues long. The germline gives CDR1 SGDLS, CDR2 YYNGEE. V lost 4 bases to trimming and J lost 3 bases; unmatched junction nucleotides: 7. CDR3 residues: CASSPWGEGYNEQFF. CDR3 nucleotide sequence: TGTGCCAGCAGCCCCTGGGGGGAGGGCTACAATGAGCAGTTCTTC.

This clonotype was observed many times. The chain links TRBV4-1 to TRBJ1-1, with a possible D match to TRBD1 (5 bases). Germline lookup yields CDR1 MGHRA and CDR2 YSYEKL. The CDR3 sequence is 16 residues long. Trimming removed 1 base at V and 2 bases at J, with 14 bases between. The CDR3 DNA sequence: TGCGCCAGCAGCCAAGGGCATTCAGGGCCAAACACTGAAGCTTTCTTT. Amino acids: CASSQGHSGPNTEAFF.

This clonotype was observed at least ten times. This chain uses TRBV11-2 with TRBJ1-1, with no clear D. Per germline, CDR1 SGHAT and CDR2 FQNNGV. The CDR3 extends over 13 amino acids. Trimming took 5 bases from V and 1 from J, leaving 8 bases between them. For the CDR3, the DNA is TGTGCCAGCAGCCTTGGAGGGAACACTGAAGCTTTCTTT. Translation: CASSLGGNTEAFF.

There are many counts of this clonotype. J is TRBJ2-7 and V is TRBV20-1; 8 positions match TRBD2. The CDR3 length is 14 residues. V shed 0 bases, J shed 3 bases, and the junction held 4 bases outside the gene matches. From germline, CDR1 is DFQATT and CDR2 SNEGSKA (reference sequence). CDR3: CSARELAALYEQYF. In DNA, the CDR3 is TGCAGTGCTAGAGAACTAGCGGCCCTCTACGAGCAGTACTTC.

This clonotype was seen a few times. The J gene is TRBJ2-1, the V gene TRBV20-1; 8 bases fit TRBD2. The V and J ends lost 2 bases and 9 bases, in that order; junction bases with no gene match: 18. The CDR3 spans 17 residues. CDR1 and CDR2 (germline): DFQATT, SNEGSKA (reference sequence). The CDR3 sequence: CSARMSRAGGIKVEQFF. The CDR3 DNA follows: TGCAGTGCTAGAATGTCCAGGGCGGGAGGCATAAAGGTTGAGCAGTTCTTC.

The table lists this clonotype with many counts. This sequence joins TRBV2 and TRBJ2-3; 9 nucleotides match TRBD2. Looked up from germline, CDR1 is SNHLY and CDR2 is FYNNEI. With V trimmed by 2 bases and J by 6 bases, 6 bases remained unmatched. The CDR3 is 15 amino acids. DNA of the CDR3: TGTGCCAGCAGTGAACTAGCGGGATGGCGGGATACGCAGTATTTT. It translates to CASSELAGWRDTQYF. Full variable domain (missing parts from reference TRBV2 and TRBJ2-3): EPEVTQTPSHQVTQMGQEVILRCVPISNHLYFYWYRQILGQKVEFLVSFYNNEISEKSEIFDDQFSVERPDGSNFTLKIRSTKLEDSAMYFCASSELAGWRDTQYFGPGTRLTVL.

This clonotype was recorded many times. The junction shows a germline mismatch at one end, possibly a read error. The chain is built from TRBV2 and TRBJ2-5; D unclear. This CDR3 region has 11 residues. Germline-derived CDR1 and CDR2 are SNHLY and FYNNEI. CDR3 residues: CASSDQETQYF. CDR3 sequence (DNA): TGTGCCAGCAGTGACCAGGAGACCCAGTACTTC. Complete variable domain (other parts from reference TRBV2 and TRBJ2-5): EPEVTQTPSHQVTQMGQEVILRCVPISNHLYFYWYRQILGQKVEFLVSFYNNEISEKSEIFDDQFSVERPDGSNFTLKIRSTKLEDSAMYFCASSDQETQYFGPGTRLLVL.

The chain has TRBV7-3 and TRBJ2-4; 11 nucleotides line up with TRBD2. Germline V gives CDR1 SGHTA, CDR2 FQGTGA. This CDR3 has 16 amino acids. The ends lost 4 bases at V and 2 bases at J; junction bases unmatched: 4. The CDR3 DNA reads as TGTGCCAGCAGCTCGAGACTAGCGGGATCCAAAAACATTCAGTACTTC. Translated, it gives CASSSRLAGSKNIQYF.